This entry concerns a single T cell receptor beta chain. This entry is derived from a study of identical twins. In TCRdb, the 5' RACE reads were re-called with MiXCR into one record per CDR3 protein. Of about 920,000 distinct CDR3 sequences listed, approximately 13% are singletons. Unmatched junction bases numbered 2, after V lost 4 bases and J lost 3 bases. CDR3 size: 14 residues. Germline-derived CDR1 and CDR2 are SGHRS and YFSETQ. The sample was also reused in another study, on yellow fever vaccine responses in identical twins.

Material for sequencing was PBMCs. V usage is TRBV5-1 and J usage is TRBJ2-4, with 9 nucleotides matching TRBD1. The receptor comes from a woman under 30 in good health. The CDR3 loop reads CASSRQGGKNIQYF. For the CDR3, the DNA is TGCGCCAGCAGCAGACAGGGGGGCAAAAACATTCAGTACTTC.